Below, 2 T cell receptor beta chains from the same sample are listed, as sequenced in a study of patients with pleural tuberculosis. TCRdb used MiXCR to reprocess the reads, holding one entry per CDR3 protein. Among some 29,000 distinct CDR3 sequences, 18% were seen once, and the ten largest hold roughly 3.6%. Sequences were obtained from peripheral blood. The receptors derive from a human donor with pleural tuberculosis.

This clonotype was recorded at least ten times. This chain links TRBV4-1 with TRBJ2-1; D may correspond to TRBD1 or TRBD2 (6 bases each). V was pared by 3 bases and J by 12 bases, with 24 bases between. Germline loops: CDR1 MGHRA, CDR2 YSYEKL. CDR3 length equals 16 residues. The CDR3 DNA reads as TGCGCCAGCAGCCAGCAAGGGGGACTCCCACGCAGTCGGCAGTTCTTC. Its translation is CASSQQGGLPRSRQFF.

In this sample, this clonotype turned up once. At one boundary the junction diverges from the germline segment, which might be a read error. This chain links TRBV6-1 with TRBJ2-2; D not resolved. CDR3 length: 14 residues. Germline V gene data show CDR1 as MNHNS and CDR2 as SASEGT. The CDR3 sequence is CASIKASNTGELFF. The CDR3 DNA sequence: TGTGCTAGCATAAAGGCGTCGAACACCGGGGAGCTGTTTTTT.